This T cell receptor beta chain was sequenced during a study of regulatory T cells in long-lasting Graves disease. Trimming removed 2 bases from V and 4 bases from J, with 23 bases in between. This CDR3 contains 18 residues. In germline, CDR1 is SGHAT, CDR2 FQNNGV. Time point meaning: newly diagnosed GD, antithyroid drugs for less than 3 months. There was RNA extracted from PBMCs, and the TCR library was made from it. Relying on iRepertoire HTBI primers and Arm-PCR of CDR3 regions, the team built TCR beta libraries. TCRdb ran MiXCR on the multiplex PCR reads and lists one entry per CDR3 protein. This table has approximately 360,000 distinct CDR3 sequences, 12% appearing once. This clonotype was counted at least ten times. These data also formed part of another study, on T cells in Graves' hyperthyroidism and ophthalmopathy.

The sample here was peripheral blood mononuclear cells (PBMCs), taken at new diagnosis, from a patient treated with antithyroid drugs. The genes are TRBV11-2 and TRBJ1-2; the D is unclear. The sequence came from a young woman with Graves disease. In DNA, the CDR3 is TGTGCCAGCAGCTTACGCCTAGGAGATGCGTCAGCCGCCTATGGCTACACCTTC. This translates into CASSLRLGDASAAYGYTF. Full variable domain (missing parts from reference TRBV11-2 and TRBJ1-2): EAGVAQSPRYKIIEKRQSVAFWCNPISGHATLYWYQQILGQGPKLLIQFQNNGVVDDSQLPKDRFSAERLKGVDSTLKIQPAKLEDSAVYLCASSLRLGDASAAYGYTFGSGTRLTVV.